Each of the 9 T cell receptor beta chains below was sequenced from the same sample in a study of breast tumors, draining lymph nodes, adjacent tissues. TCRdb re-called the multiplex PCR reads with MiXCR, one entry per CDR3 protein. This sample carries 250,000 or so distinct CDR3 sequences, 30% of them seen once, and the ten largest clones take approximately 1%. Samples came from axillary lymph nodes draining the breast cancer. Sequences were obtained from axillary lymph node tissue. These receptors all come from a female donor with breast cancer. Some clones in this sample may be carry-over from other donors' samples.

At least ten counts were recorded for this clonotype. V gene TRBV4-1 combines with J gene TRBJ2-1, with D perhaps matching TRBD2 (5 bases). The V end was cut by 1 base, the J end by 10 bases, with 17 bases between. Germline V CDR1 and CDR2: MGHRA, YSYEKL. The CDR3 is 15 amino acids. The DNA for the CDR3 is TGCGCCAGCAGCCAAGGGAGGTCCGCGGACGGGGAGCAGTTCTTC. Its protein is CASSQGRSADGEQFF.

This clonotype was picked up many times. The J gene is TRBJ2-3, the V gene TRBV7-2; 9 bases match TRBD2. Germline CDR1 SGHTA, CDR2 FQGNSA. The CDR3 consists of 18 residues. With V trimmed by 0 bases and J by 0 bases, 7 bases remained unmatched. CDR3 sequence reads: CASSLAPGAGGSTDTQYF. The CDR3 DNA is TGTGCCAGCAGCTTAGCGCCCGGGGCGGGAGGGAGCACAGATACGCAGTATTTT.

This clonotype was seen repeatedly, ten times or more. The V gene is TRBV24-1, the J gene TRBJ2-7; 7 nucleotides align to TRBD2. Germline loops: CDR1 KGHDR, CDR2 SFDVKD. This CDR3 comprises 14 residues. J gave up 2 bases and V 3 bases, and 3 bases lay outside the gene matches. The CDR3 DNA is TGTGCCACCAGTGATATGACTAGCCCCTACGAGCAGTACTTC. It codes for CATSDMTSPYEQYF.

This clonotype was seen many times. The V and J genes are TRBV11-1 and TRBJ2-7, with TRBD1 as a possible D gene (5 bases). CDR1 and CDR2 (germline): SGHAT, FQDESV (reference sequence). V lost 3 bases and J 5 bases, leaving 8 bases between the germline ends. The CDR3 length is 12 residues. The CDR3: CASSFAGNEQYF. Written as DNA, the CDR3 is TGTGCCAGCAGCTTTGCAGGGAACGAGCAGTACTTC. Full variable domain (rest looked up from reference TRBV11-1 and TRBJ2-7): EAEVAQSPRYKITEKSQAVAFWCDPISGHATLYWYRQILGQGPELLVQFQDESVVDDSQLPKDRFSAERLKGVDSTLKIQPAELGDSAMYLCASSFAGNEQYFGPGTRLTVT.

This clonotype was found once. A read error is possible here, since a much larger clone lies one base away. The chain is built from TRBV7-3 and TRBJ2-4, with D tentatively TRBD2 (6 bases). Per the germline V gene, CDR1 is SGHTA and CDR2 is FQGTGA. The CDR3 is made up of 14 amino acids. The DNA of the CDR3 is TGTGCCGGCAGCCTTACTAGCATTCGCAACATTCAGTACTTC. This gives the protein CAGSLTSIRNIQYF.

This clonotype was seen more than once but under ten times. CDR3 loop: CASSSTGLAGEGEQFF. The DNA for the CDR3 is TGTGCCAGCAGTTCTACGGGACTAGCGGGAGAAGGTGAGCAGTTCTTC. The J gene is TRBJ2-1, the V gene TRBV6-5; 14 nucleotides match TRBD2. Germline V gene sequence: CDR1 MNHEY, CDR2 SVGAGI. V was pared by 4 bases and J by 9 bases, with 8 bases of the junction left unmatched. There are 16 residues in the CDR3.

The chain combines TRBV6-1 with TRBJ2-7, with 10 positions matching TRBD2. The junction had 2 bases not matched to a gene; V was cut back by 8 bases and J by 1 base. The germline gives CDR1 MNHNS, CDR2 SASEGT. CDR3 length: 13 residues. The CDR3 DNA follows: TGTGCCAGCGGGACTAGCGTGTCCTACGAGCAGTACTTC. Amino acid sequence: CASGTSVSYEQYF.

As for this clonotype: This could be a read error, since a much larger clone is one nucleotide away. This chain connects TRBV6-4 to TRBJ2-1; 8 bases are a match to TRBD2. V lost 7 bases, J lost 7 bases, and 9 bases stayed unmatched. Germline CDR1 MRHNA, CDR2 SNTAGT. The CDR3 is 14 residues long. In nucleotides, the CDR3 is TGTGCCAGCATTACCGGGACTAGACGTAATGAGCAGTTCTTC. Residues: CASITGTRRNEQFF.

As for this clonotype: Possible read error: a much larger clone is one base away. CDR3 region: CAFLLRGEETQYF. Written as DNA, the CDR3 is TGTGCCTTCCTACTCCGGGGGGAAGAGACCCAGTACTTC. J is TRBJ2-5 and V is TRBV5-4; 7 nucleotides match TRBD2. Trimming removed 10 bases from V and 3 bases from J; junction bases left unmatched: 9. CDR1 SGHNT and CDR2 YYREEE come from the germline V gene (reference sequence). CDR3 length equals 13 residues.